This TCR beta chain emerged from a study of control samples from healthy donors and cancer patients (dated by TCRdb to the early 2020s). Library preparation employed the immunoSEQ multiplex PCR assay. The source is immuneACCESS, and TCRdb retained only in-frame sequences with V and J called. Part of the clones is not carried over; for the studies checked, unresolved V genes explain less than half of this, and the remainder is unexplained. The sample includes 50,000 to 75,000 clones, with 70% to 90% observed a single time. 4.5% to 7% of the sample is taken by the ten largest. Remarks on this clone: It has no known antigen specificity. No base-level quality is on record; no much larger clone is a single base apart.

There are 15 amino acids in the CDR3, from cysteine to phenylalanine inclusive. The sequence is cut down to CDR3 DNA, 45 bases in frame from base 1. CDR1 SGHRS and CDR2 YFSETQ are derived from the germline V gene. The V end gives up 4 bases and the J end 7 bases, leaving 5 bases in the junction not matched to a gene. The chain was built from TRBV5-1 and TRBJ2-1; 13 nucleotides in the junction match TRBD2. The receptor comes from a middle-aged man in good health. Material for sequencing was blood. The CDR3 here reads CASSQTSGGVNEQFF. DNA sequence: TGCGCCAGCAGCCAAACTAGCGGGGGGGTAAATGAGCAGTTCTTC.